This record concerns one TCR beta chain sequence. Its specificity is unknown. Other DNA sequences from this sample encode an identical CDR3 as well. The CDR3 runs to 13 residues. Germline lookup yields CDR1 SQVTM and CDR2 ANQGSEA. J was trimmed by 2 bases and V by 5 bases; bases with no gene match: 6. These data belong to a study of shared clonotypes between healthy human individuals. General study points: Only blood samples were collected, and tissue repertoires likely differ.

Assay: immunoSEQ multiplex PCR; the TCRdb copy retains only in-frame clones and omits some. Of 2 million to 2.5 million clones listed, around 95% were seen once; the top ten hold roughly 0.13%. The authors divided CD4+ cells into CD45RA+ naive and CD45RA-negative memory subsets. This TCR came from a man between 18 and 29 years old in good health. This chain links TRBV29-1 with TRBJ2-7; 7 bases are shared with TRBD1. Material: naive CD4+ T cells sorted from blood. Subset here: CD45RA+ positively selected. The DNA for the CDR3 is TGCAGCGTTAGACGACAGGGAACCTACGAGCAGTACTTC. Amino acids: CSVRRQGTYEQYF.